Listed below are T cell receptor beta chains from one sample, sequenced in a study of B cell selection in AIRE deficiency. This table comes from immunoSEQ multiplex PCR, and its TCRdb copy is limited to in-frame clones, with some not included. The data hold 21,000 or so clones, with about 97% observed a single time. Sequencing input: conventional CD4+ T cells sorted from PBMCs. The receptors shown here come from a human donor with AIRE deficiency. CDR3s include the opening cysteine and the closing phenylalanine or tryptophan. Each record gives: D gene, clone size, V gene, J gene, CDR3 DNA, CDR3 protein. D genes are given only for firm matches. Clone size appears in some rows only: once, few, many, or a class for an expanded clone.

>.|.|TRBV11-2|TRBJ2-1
TGTGCCAGCAGCCACCAAGTAGGGCGAAATGAGCAGTTCTTC
CASSHQVGRNEQFF
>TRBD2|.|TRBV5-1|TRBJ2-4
TGCGCCAGCAGCTTGGCGGGGGGGCGCATAAACATTCAGTACTTC
CASSLAGGRINIQYF
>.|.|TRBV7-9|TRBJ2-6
TGTGCCAGCAGCTTAAGGTTCTCTGGGGCCAACGTCCTGACTTTC
CASSLRFSGANVLTF
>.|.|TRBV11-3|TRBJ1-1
TGTGCCAGCAGCTACCGACAGAAATTGAACACTGAAGCTTTCTTT
CASSYRQKLNTEAFF
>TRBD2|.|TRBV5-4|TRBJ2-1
TGTGCCGCGGGGGATATCTCCTACAATGAGCAGTTCTTC
CAAGDISYNEQFF
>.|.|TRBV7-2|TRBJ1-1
TGTGCCAGCAGCTTAGGGGCGGTAGGGGCTGTAGGAGCTTTCTTT
CASSLGAVGAVGAFF
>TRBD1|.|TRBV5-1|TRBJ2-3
TGCGCCAGCAGACCAGGGGGCGCAGATACGCAGTATTTT
CASRPGGADTQYF
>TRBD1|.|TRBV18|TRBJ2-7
TGTGCCAGCTCATTAGAGACAGGGAGCTCCTACGAGCAGTACTTC
CASSLETGSSYEQYF
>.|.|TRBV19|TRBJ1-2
TGTGCCAGTAGTTTGGGATACAACTATGGCTACACCTTC
CASSLGYNYGYTF
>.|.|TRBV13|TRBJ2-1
TGTGCCAGCAGCGCCTTACTAGAGGGTGAGCAGTTCTTC
CASSALLEGEQFF
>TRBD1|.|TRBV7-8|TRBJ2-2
TGTGCCAGCAGCCCGTGGCGGACAGGCGGGGAGCTGTTTTTT
CASSPWRTGGELFF
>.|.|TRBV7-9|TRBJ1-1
TGTGCCAGCAGCTTATACGAGGTGGGCACTGAAGCTTTCTTT
CASSLYEVGTEAFF
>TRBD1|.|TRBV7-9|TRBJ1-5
TGTGCCAGCAGCCTAGGGAGGACAGGGGTCGAGCCCCAGCATTTT
CASSLGRTGVEPQHF
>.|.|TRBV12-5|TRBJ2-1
TGTGCTAGTGGTGCCGTCAAGCCCCTTCATTACAATGAGCAGTTCTTC
CASGAVKPLHYNEQFF
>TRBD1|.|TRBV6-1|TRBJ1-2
TGTGCCAGCAGAGCTACAGGGGCCTATGGCTACACCTTC
CASRATGAYGYTF
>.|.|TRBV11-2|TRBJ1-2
TGTGCCAGCAGCCCCCAGGGGTGGAGTGGCTACACCTTC
CASSPQGWSGYTF
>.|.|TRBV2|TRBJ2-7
TGTGCCAGCAGTTGGCAGGGGTTTGGCGAGCAGTACTTC
CASSWQGFGEQYF
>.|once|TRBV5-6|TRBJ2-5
TGTGCCAGTGCCTACGTGGTACAAGAGACCCAGTACTTC
CASAYVVQETQYF
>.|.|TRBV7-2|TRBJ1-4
TGTGCCAGCAGCTTAGCCCGACATGATGAAAAACTGTTTTTT
CASSLARHDEKLFF
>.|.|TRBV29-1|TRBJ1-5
TGCAGCGTTGGGACAGCTAGCAATCAGCCCCAGCATTTT
CSVGTASNQPQHF
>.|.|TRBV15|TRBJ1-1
TGTGCCACCAGCAGGCCTTCAGGGTTTCGGAACACTGAAGCTTTCTTT
CATSRPSGFRNTEAFF
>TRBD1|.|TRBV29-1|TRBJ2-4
TGCAGCTCCACCGTCGGGGACAGGGGAAACATTCAGTACTTC
CSSTVGDRGNIQYF
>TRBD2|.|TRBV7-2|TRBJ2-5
TGTGCCAGCAGCTTAACGGGAGGGGAGACCCAGTACTTC
CASSLTGGETQYF
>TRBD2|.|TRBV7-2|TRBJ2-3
TGTGCCAGCAGCTTAGTGGCGGGAGCCCCAGATACGCAGTATTTT
CASSLVAGAPDTQYF
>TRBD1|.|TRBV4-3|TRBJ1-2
TGCGCCAGCAGCCAAGACGGGACAGGAGACTATGGCTACACCTTC
CASSQDGTGDYGYTF
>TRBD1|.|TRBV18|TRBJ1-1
TGTGCCAGCTCACAAGACAGGGAGGAGTATGCTTTCTTT
CASSQDREEYAFF
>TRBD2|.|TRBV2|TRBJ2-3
TGTGCCACAACCGAGGGACTAGCGGGGGCCACAGATACGCAGTATTTT
CATTEGLAGATDTQYF
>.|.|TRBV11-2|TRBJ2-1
TGTGCCAGCAGCTTAGTTCGGGGCTCCTACAATGAGCAGTTCTTC
CASSLVRGSYNEQFF
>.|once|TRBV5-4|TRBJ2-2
TGTGCCAGCAGCTCCGGGTCCCCAGGGCCTACCGGGGAGCTGTTTTTT
CASSSGSPGPTGELFF
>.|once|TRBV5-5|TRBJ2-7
TGTGCCAGCAGCTTGGGATTGGGCAGCTCCTACGAGCAGTACTTC
CASSLGLGSSYEQYF